This entry is about one T cell receptor (beta chain). Its antigen remains unidentified. The conserved closing phenylalanine or tryptophan is absent in this CDR3, likely reflecting a read error. cDNA libraries of TCR beta carried unique molecular identifiers. About 460,000 cDNA molecules were obtained from roughly 0.93 to 9.6 million T cells. TCRdb passed the PCR reads through MiXCR, listing each CDR3 protein once. The table shows hundreds of thousands of distinct CDR3 sequences, with around 44% occurring only once. The entry originates in a study of post-analysis software for immune sequencing data. The overall study: Relapsing-remitting, secondary progressive and progressive-relapsing forms made up the multiple sclerosis disease courses. Overall study results and limits: Clustering by F measure revealed strong co-clustering among samples prepared together in one batch. TRBV segments more frequent in patients than in controls numbered a few and included TRBV5-6, TRBV5-1 and TRBV20-1. Patients with multiple sclerosis recorded significantly lower normalized Chao1 diversity than controls, the study found.

Germline lookup yields CDR1 ENHRY and CDR2 SYGVKD. This CDR3 has 17 residues. The rearrangement joins TRBV10-3 to TRBJ2-7; 11 positions match TRBD1. The DNA end lines up better with TRBJ2-5; the J call may be wrong. The sequenced sample was blood. This TCR was sampled from a girl between 5 and 17 years old with multiple sclerosis. The CDR3 DNA is TGTGCCATCAGCGATACCCCGGACAGGGGGCGTGGGGAGACCCAGTACTTA. Translating gives CAISDTPDRGRGETQYL.